This T cell receptor (beta chain) was obtained from a study of shared clonotypes between healthy human individuals (dated by TCRdb to about 2020). For the wider study: A couple of women and a few men aged 18 to 49 years were included in the cohort. Per donor, three plates each were used for CD4 naive and CD4 memory, two for CD8 naive, and one for CD8 memory. To estimate repertoire size and how much clonotype sharing occurs between individuals, the study deeply sequenced the blood TCR repertoires of 5 or 6 healthy adults. To increase sequencing depth and limit assay-specific biases, different laboratories used diverse techniques to prepare libraries and sequence TCR repertoires. Each donor's leukapheresis produced roughly between roughly 0.85 and 9.5 billion PBMCs. What the study reported, not specific to this receptor: Compared with non-shared clonotypes, clonotypes shared by all four sorted-subset donors had higher generation probabilities. Pairwise subsampling led to the expectation that sequencing depth would affect the degree of clonotype sharing among donors. Naive subsets generally had larger estimated clonotype richness than memory subsets. Approximately 5% of naive CD4, 3% to 4% of naive CD8, around 2.3% of memory CD4, and approximately 0.4% of memory CD8 clonotypes were shared across several donors. Incomplete sequencing was indicated by rarefaction of sorted-subset datasets, despite the large sequencing depth. Sampling was restricted to blood, and TCR repertoires in tissue are likely to differ from TCR repertoires in blood. The genetic and exposure-history diversity represented was limited by the small number of donors.

Reading the germline V gene gives CDR1 MDHEN and CDR2 SYDVKM. For this chain, trimming is 4 bases at the V end and 1 base at the J end, and the number of junction bases without a gene match is 10. The CDR3 covers 16 residues, taking in both the cysteine and the phenylalanine. Of all the DNA, just the CDR3 is kept, 48 bases in frame from base 1. The count of this clone is one. What this receptor recognizes is not known. No much larger clone is present one base from it, and per-base qualities are unavailable. Donors were healthy HIV-negative adults with no recently reported acute infections or vaccinations. Every donor was a Caucasian adult residing in Nashville, Tennessee, USA. CD4+ T cells were enriched by magnetic negative selection; naive cells were then positively selected on CD45RA, and the negative fraction formed the memory subset. Blood was collected by leukapheresis, and PBMCs were isolated by Ficoll-Histopaque density gradient centrifugation and then cryopreserved in liquid nitrogen vapor phase. Purity and quantity of every magnetically sorted T cell population were checked by analytical flow cytometry. Each sorted fraction had its genomic DNA isolated and then quantified by UV absorbance on a Nanodrop 2000c.

Using the deep immunoSEQ assay, TCR CDR3 regions were amplified from genomic DNA by multiplex PCR. Extracted genomic DNA from each cell subset was spread evenly across all wells of several immunoSEQ 96-well plates, with each plate serving as a replicate. For sorted subsets, each replicate PCR was loaded with about 200 ng genomic DNA, equivalent to 30,000 or so T cell genomes. Purified libraries were quantified with a Qubit 3.0 fluorometer, sized on a Bioanalyzer 2100, and re-quantified with the KAPA Library Quantification kit. A separate single-read 150-cycle Illumina NextSeq 550 flow cell was used to sequence each immunoSEQ 96-well plate. As for the authors' bioinformatics: The immunoSEQ output contained only junctional sequences without quality scores, so filtering could not match that applied to full-length reads. To assign V/J genes and CDR3, sequences were annotated against IMGT germline references using PyIR, a Python wrapper for IgBLAST v1.9. Any read was removed if the V/J assignment was weak (E-value above 1e-6), the CDR3 was missing, or the read contained stop codons, out-of-frame junctions, or ambiguous translated residues. V3J clonotypes were defined by identical inferred V gene, J gene, and CDR3 amino acid sequence. Percentage overlap between repertoires was computed as shared unique clonotypes divided by the size of the smaller repertoire. Richness of each repertoire was evaluated using RTK rarefaction, the Chao1 estimator, and Recon v2.1 estimates of unobserved clonotypes. OLGA was used to compute generation probabilities for all TCRbeta clonotypes that the gDNA method yielded from a few donors. Here the immuneACCESS table is served through TCRdb, limited to in-frame sequences with V and J called. Missing clones are a known gap in these copies; in checked studies unresolved V genes cover under half, and the rest lacks a known reason. V and J calls and clone size follow that table, whereas D and trimming were derived from the DNA. The sample table lists hundreds of thousands of clones, almost 97% of them with a count of one. Under 0.06% of the sample belongs to the ten largest clones.

The specimen was naive CD4+ T cells sorted from blood. Taken with the paper, the label for cell subset or site translates to: CD45RA+ positively selected. This TCR was recovered from a woman under 40 in good health. This chain joins TRBV28 to TRBJ2-7, with 7 middle bases fitting TRBD1. The sequenced DNA is TGTGCCAGCAGTTACGATGTATGGGACAGATCCTACGAGCAGTACTTC. Its translation reads: CASSYDVWDRSYEQYF.